These 20 T cell receptor beta chains came from one sample sequenced in a study of CD8+CD57+ T cells in acquired aplastic anemia (dated by TCRdb to the late 2010s). The patients picked for sequencing were ones in whom flow cytometry had shown an expansion of CD8+CD57+ cells. TCRdb shows the sequencer as Illumina HiSeq 2000. Genomic DNA served as template for TCR beta VDJ combination and CDR3 sequence profiling. TCRdb's own reprocessing of the public reads used fastp at Q25 and MiXCR and kept productive beta chains. CDR3 protein duplicates are merged, each entry listing the most common genes and DNA. Present in this sample are about 260,000 distinct CDR3 sequences, around 82% of which were seen just once. 35% to 50% of the sample is in the top ten clones. Sequencing input: sorted CD4+, CD8+, or CD8+CD57+ T cells (not recorded which) from PBMCs. Receptors originate from a human donor with aplastic anemia.

The chain combines TRBV7-9 with TRBJ2-5; D could derive from TRBD1 or TRBD2 (6 bases each). With 11 bases removed from V and 6 bases from J, the gap between germline ends came to 22 bases. This CDR3 has 14 amino acids. The germline V gene encodes CDR1 SEHNR and CDR2 FQNEAQ (reference sequence). CDR3: CAGNGGREHQTQYF. The CDR3 nucleotides are TGTGCCGGCAACGGGGGCAGGGAGCACCAGACCCAGTACTTC. The whole variable domain, remainder taken from reference TRBV7-9 and TRBJ2-5, is DTGVSQNPRHKITKRGQNVTFRCDPISEHNRLYWYRQTLGQGPEFLTYFQNEAQLEKSRLLSDRFSAERPKGSFSTLEIQRTEQGDSAMYLCAGNGGREHQTQYFGPGTRLLVL.

The rearrangement uses TRBV7-9 and TRBJ2-5; possibly TRBD1 for D (5 bases). Trimming stripped 5 bases from V and 1 base from J, with 11 bases between. Germline V lookup: CDR1 SEHNR, CDR2 FQNEAQ (reference sequence). This CDR3 is 14 amino acids long. The CDR3 nucleotides are TGTGCCAGCAGCAGGGGCGACAGCCAAGAGACCCAGTACTTC. It encodes CASSRGDSQETQYF.

This clonotype has a count of ten or more. The rearrangement joins TRBV3-1 to TRBJ2-6; 8 nucleotides match TRBD1. Trimming cost V 1 base and J 1 base; bases outside gene matches: 0. CDR3 length: 16 residues. The germline V gene encodes CDR1 LGHDT and CDR2 YNNKEL (reference sequence). For the CDR3, the DNA is TGTGCCAGCAGCCAAGGGACAGGGTCTGGGGCCAACGTCCTGACTTTC. Translating it yields CASSQGTGSGANVLTF.

In this sample, this clonotype turned up a few times. The genes are TRBV10-3 and TRBJ1-2, with TRBD1 as a possible D gene (6 bases). CDR1 ENHRY and CDR2 SYGVKD come from the germline V gene. The germline V and J ends were trimmed by 4 bases and 5 bases, with 11 bases remaining between them. This CDR3 is 13 amino acids long. The CDR3 spells CAISGTEGYGYTF. In DNA, the CDR3 is TGTGCCATCAGTGGGACAGAAGGATATGGCTACACCTTC.

As concerns this clonotype: A read error may produce the germline difference seen at one junction end. The rearrangement joins TRBV9 to TRBJ2-3, with TRBD1 matching 8 bases. Germline V gene sequence: CDR1 SGDLS, CDR2 YYNGEE. The CDR3 is 14 residues long. The CDR3 loop is CASSLGDGQGRNNF. CDR3 nucleotide sequence: TGTGCCAGCAGCTTGGGGGACGGACAGGGAAGAAACAATTTT.

The rearrangement links TRBV7-9 to TRBJ2-1; 10 bases map to TRBD2. J was trimmed by 12 bases and V by 0 bases; bases with no gene match: 11. The CDR3 is 16 amino acids. Germline CDR1 and CDR2: SEHNR and FQNEAQ (reference sequence). This chain's CDR3 is CASSLAQAGGSAGQFF. The CDR3 nucleotides are TGTGCCAGCAGCTTAGCCCAAGCGGGAGGGTCGGCTGGGCAGTTCTTC.

The V call is TRBV15, the J call TRBJ1-1; D unresolved. The V and J ends lost 3 bases and 1 base respectively, with 12 bases between them. The germline gives CDR1 LNHNV, CDR2 YYDKDF (reference sequence). The CDR3 runs 15 residues. CDR3 loop: CATSRGLTGNTEAFF. CDR3 nucleotides: TGTGCCACCAGCAGGGGTCTGACCGGGAACACTGAAGCTTTCTTT.

The J gene is TRBJ2-1, the V gene TRBV7-2, with TRBD2 identical over 10 bases. Trimming took 5 bases from V and 8 from J; bases not matched to a gene: 12. This CDR3 has 16 residues. Germline-derived CDR1 and CDR2 are SGHTA and FQGNSA. This CDR3 reads CASSATRTSGIDEQFF. The CDR3 DNA follows: TGTGCCAGCAGCGCGACCAGGACTAGCGGCATCGATGAGCAGTTCTTC.

This clonotype has only a few counts. This sequence joins TRBV7-6 and TRBJ1-6, with D perhaps matching TRBD1 (6 bases). Germline V gives CDR1 SGHVS, CDR2 FNYEAQ. Trimming pared 3 bases from V and 4 bases from J, leaving 7 bases between. There are 14 residues in the CDR3. The CDR3, as DNA: TGTGCCAGCAGCTTGGACAGTTATAATTCACCCCTCCACTTT. It specifies CASSLDSYNSPLHF.

This clonotype occurred once. Lacking the conserved final phenylalanine or tryptophan, this CDR3 likely reflects a read error. The DNA is left out, because the CDR3 cannot be placed on it with certainty; the CDR3 is given as TCRdb lists it. The chain uses TRBV2 and TRBJ1-2; TRBD1 is the table's D call, not checked against the DNA. With termini counted, the CDR3 has 16 amino acids. Per the germline V gene, CDR1 is SNHLY and CDR2 is FYNNEI. CDR3 sequence: CASSSRDTGTEYFCPG.

Notes on this clonotype: The missing conserved phenylalanine or tryptophan at the end of this CDR3 makes a read error likely. The limits of the CDR3 on the DNA are not certain, so only TCRdb's listed CDR3 is given. This chain joins TRBV7-9 and TRBJ2-1; the D call of TRBD2 is as the table states it, not checked on the DNA. CDR1 and CDR2 from the germline V gene are SEHNR and FQNEAQ (reference sequence). The CDR3 totals 13 residues, both ends included. This CDR3 is CASSLAERLSSYN.

The gene calls are TRBV9 and TRBJ2-1, with 9 bases fitting TRBD2. Trimming took 2 bases from V and 8 from J; bases not matched to a gene: 11. The CDR3 is made up of 16 amino acids. The V gene's germline CDR1 is SGDLS and CDR2 YYNGEE. CDR3 DNA: TGTGCCAGCAGCGTTGAAACAAGCGGGGGGAGCGATGAGCAGTTCTTC. Translated: CASSVETSGGSDEQFF.

The chain couples TRBV7-8 to TRBJ1-1; D possibly corresponds to TRBD1 (6 bases). The ends were cut back, 6 bases at V and 3 bases at J, with 14 bases in the middle. Germline loops: CDR1 SGHVS, CDR2 FQNEAQ. The CDR3 is 14 amino acids. The CDR3 loop reads CASRGADRDTEAFF. Here the CDR3 DNA reads TGTGCCAGCAGAGGAGCGGACAGAGACACTGAAGCTTTCTTT.

This clonotype was picked up one time. The rearrangement uses TRBV7-9 and TRBJ2-7, with D uncertain. CDR1 SEHNR and CDR2 FQNEAQ come from the germline V gene (reference sequence). The CDR3 has 18 residues. The V gene lost 2 bases and the J gene lost 4 bases, with 24 bases spanning the gap. In DNA, the CDR3 is TGTGCCAGCAGCTTAAAGAACCCCGAGCAGTACCTCTGGTACGAGCAGTACGTC. Protein product: CASSLKNPEQYLWYEQYV.

The chain joins TRBV7-9 to TRBJ2-1; D possibly corresponds to TRBD2 (6 bases). The V and J ends lost 3 bases and 12 bases respectively, with 24 bases between them. The V gene's germline CDR1 is SEHNR and CDR2 FQNEAQ (reference sequence). The CDR3 extends over 16 amino acids. The CDR3 loop is CASSFPSAMSSYSQFF. In DNA form, the CDR3 reads TGTGCCAGCAGCTTTCCTAGCGCAATGAGCAGTTATTCGCAGTTCTTC.

The rearrangement joins TRBV7-2 to TRBJ2-7; perhaps TRBD2 as D (5 bases). CDR1 is SGHTA and CDR2 is FQGNSA in the germline V gene. Trimming shortened V by 2 bases and J by 1 base, and 21 bases separated the two germline ends. The CDR3 is 18 amino acids. The CDR3 protein is CASSLQRDGKALSYEQYV. Here the CDR3 DNA reads TGTGCCAGCAGCTTACAGCGAGACGGGAAAGCCCTTTCCTACGAGCAGTACGTC.

The chain couples TRBV5-1 to TRBJ2-3; perhaps TRBD2 as D (7 bases). CDR3 length: 16 residues. Per germline, CDR1 SGHRS and CDR2 YFSETQ. The V end lost 6 bases, the J end lost 0 bases, and 17 bases lay between the germline ends. CDR3 region: CASMGGAYLSTDTQYF. The CDR3 nucleotides read TGCGCCAGCATGGGGGGGGCATACCTCAGCACAGATACGCAGTATTTT.

The rearrangement links TRBV7-6 to TRBJ2-2; no definite D call. The germline CDR1 and CDR2 sequences are SGHVS and FNYEAQ. Trimming left V 0 bases short and J 9 bases short, with 8 bases between. The CDR3 is 13 amino acids. CDR3 in amino acids: CASSLAGGRELFF. CDR3 DNA sequence: TGTGCCAGCAGCTTAGCGGGTGGGAGGGAGCTGTTTTTT. The variable domain in full, completed from reference TRBV7-6 and TRBJ2-2, reads GAGVSQSPRYKVTKRGQDVALRCDPISGHVSLYWYRQALGQGPEFLTYFNYEAQQDKSGLPNDRFSAERPEGSISTLTIQRTEQRDSAMYRCASSLAGGRELFFGEGSRLTVL.

The chain has TRBV2 and TRBJ2-7; the D gene is possibly TRBD2 (6 bases). This CDR3 region has 14 residues. Germline lookup yields CDR1 SNHLY and CDR2 FYNNEI. The DNA for the CDR3 is TGTGCCAGCAGCGCCGGGAGAGGGCATGACGAGCTGTACGTC. Amino acids: CASSAGRGHDELYV.

This clonotype was seen a few times. Because it lacks the conserved phenylalanine or tryptophan at the end, this CDR3 is likely a read error. The DNA is omitted, as the CDR3 cannot be located on it reliably, and the CDR3 follows TCRdb's listing. This chain uses TRBV7-2 with TRBJ2-7; the table's D call TRBD2 went unverified against the DNA. Termini included, the CDR3 measures 13 amino acids. Looked up from germline, CDR1 is SGHTA and CDR2 is FQGNSA. The CDR3 protein is CASSLAGGYDKQY.